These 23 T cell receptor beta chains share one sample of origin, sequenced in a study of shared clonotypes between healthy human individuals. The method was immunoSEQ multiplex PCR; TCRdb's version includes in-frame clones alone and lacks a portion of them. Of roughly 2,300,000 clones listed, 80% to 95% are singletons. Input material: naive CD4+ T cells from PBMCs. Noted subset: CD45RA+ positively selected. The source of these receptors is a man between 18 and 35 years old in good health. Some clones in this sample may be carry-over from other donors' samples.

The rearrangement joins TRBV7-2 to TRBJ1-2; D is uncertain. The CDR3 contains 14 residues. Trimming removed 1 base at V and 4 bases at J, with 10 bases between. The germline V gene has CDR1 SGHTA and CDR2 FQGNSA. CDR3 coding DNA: TGTGCCAGCAGCTTAGGGCGGACTAGCTATGGCTACACCTTC. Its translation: CASSLGRTSYGYTF.

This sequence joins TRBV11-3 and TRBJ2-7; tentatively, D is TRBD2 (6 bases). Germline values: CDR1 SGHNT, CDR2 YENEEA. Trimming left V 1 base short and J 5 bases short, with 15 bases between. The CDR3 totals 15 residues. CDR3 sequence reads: CASSLVGGGGDEQYF. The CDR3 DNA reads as TGTGCCAGCAGCTTAGTGGGGGGAGGTGGGGACGAGCAGTACTTC.

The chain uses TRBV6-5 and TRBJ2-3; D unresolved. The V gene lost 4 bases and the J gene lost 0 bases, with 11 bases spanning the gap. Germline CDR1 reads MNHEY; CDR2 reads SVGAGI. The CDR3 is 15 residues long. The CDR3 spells CASSLNRRSTDTQYF. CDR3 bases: TGTGCCAGCAGTTTAAACCGTCGGAGCACAGATACGCAGTATTTT.

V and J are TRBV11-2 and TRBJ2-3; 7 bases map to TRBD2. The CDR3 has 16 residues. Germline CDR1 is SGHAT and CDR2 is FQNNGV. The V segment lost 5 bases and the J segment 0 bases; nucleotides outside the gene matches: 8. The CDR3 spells CASSPKLAKSTDTQYF. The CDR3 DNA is TGTGCCAGCAGCCCCAAACTAGCGAAAAGCACAGATACGCAGTATTTT.

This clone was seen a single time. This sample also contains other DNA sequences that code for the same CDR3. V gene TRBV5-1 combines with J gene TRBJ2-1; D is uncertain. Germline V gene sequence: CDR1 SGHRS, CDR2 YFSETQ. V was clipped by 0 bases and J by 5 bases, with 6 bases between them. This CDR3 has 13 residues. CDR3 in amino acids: CASSLEPNNEQFF. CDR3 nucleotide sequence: TGCGCCAGCAGCTTGGAGCCAAACAATGAGCAGTTCTTC.

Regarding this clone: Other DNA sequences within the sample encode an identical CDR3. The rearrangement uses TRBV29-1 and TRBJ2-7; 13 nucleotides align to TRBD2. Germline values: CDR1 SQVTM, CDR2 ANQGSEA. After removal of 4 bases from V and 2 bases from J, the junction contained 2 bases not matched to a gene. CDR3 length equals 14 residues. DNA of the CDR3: TGCAGCGTTGCCGGACTAGCGGGAGCCTACGAGCAGTACTTC. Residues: CSVAGLAGAYEQYF.

Here the CDR3 reads CASSLARESYNEQFF. The CDR3 DNA reads as TGCGCCAGCAGCTTGGCTCGGGAGTCCTACAATGAGCAGTTCTTC. The chain employs TRBV5-1 and TRBJ2-1, with TRBD2 as a possible D gene (6 bases). There are 15 residues in the CDR3. V was cut by 0 bases and J by 1 base, with 8 bases left in between. The germline V gene encodes CDR1 SGHRS and CDR2 YFSETQ.

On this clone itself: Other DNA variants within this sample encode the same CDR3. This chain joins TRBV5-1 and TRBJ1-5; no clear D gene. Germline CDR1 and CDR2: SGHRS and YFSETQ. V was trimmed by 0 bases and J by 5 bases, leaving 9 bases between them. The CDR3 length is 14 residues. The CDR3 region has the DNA TGCGCCAGCAGCTTGGCCGGGGAGGATCAGCCCCAGCATTTT. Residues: CASSLAGEDQPQHF.

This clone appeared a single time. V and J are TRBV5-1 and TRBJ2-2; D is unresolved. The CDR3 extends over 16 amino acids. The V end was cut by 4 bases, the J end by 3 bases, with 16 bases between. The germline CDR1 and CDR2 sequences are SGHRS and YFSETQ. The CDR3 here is CASSTAWLLYTGELFF. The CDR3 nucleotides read TGCGCCAGCAGCACCGCGTGGCTACTCTACACCGGGGAGCTGTTTTTT.

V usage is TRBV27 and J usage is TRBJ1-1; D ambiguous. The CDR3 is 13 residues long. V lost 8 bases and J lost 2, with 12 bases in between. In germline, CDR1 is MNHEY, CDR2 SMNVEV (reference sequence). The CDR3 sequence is CASQFALNTEAFF. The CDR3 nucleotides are TGTGCCAGCCAGTTTGCGCTAAACACTGAAGCTTTCTTT.

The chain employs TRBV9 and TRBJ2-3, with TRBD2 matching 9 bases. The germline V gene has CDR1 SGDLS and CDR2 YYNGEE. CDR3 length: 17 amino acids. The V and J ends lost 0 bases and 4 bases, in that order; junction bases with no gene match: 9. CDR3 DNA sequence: TGTGCCAGCAGCGTAGTGGGGATAGCGGGAGTCGCAGATACGCAGTATTTT. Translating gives CASSVVGIAGVADTQYF. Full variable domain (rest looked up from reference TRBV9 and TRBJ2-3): DSGVTQTPKHLITATGQRVTLRCSPRSGDLSVYWYQQSLDQGLQFLIQYYNGEERAKGNILERFSAQQFPDLHSELNLSSLELGDSALYFCASSVVGIAGVADTQYFGPGTRLTVL.

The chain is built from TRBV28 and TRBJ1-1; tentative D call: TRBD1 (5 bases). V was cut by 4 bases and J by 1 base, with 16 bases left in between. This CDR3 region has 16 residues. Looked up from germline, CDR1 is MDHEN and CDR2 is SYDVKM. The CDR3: CASSSSRGRGNTEAFF. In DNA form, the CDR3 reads TGTGCCAGCAGTTCCTCGAGGGGTCGGGGGAACACTGAAGCTTTCTTT.

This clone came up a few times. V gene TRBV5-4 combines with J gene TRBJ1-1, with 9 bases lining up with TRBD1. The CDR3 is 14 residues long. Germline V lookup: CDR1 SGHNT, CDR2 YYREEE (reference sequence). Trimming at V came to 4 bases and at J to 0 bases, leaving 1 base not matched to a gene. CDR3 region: CASSRTGVNTEAFF. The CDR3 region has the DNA TGTGCCAGCAGCAGGACAGGGGTGAACACTGAAGCTTTCTTT.

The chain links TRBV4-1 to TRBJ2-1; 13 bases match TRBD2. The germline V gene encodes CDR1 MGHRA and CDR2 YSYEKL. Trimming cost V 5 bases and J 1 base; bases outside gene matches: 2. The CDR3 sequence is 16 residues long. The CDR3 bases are TGCGCCAGCAGCAAGGGACTAGCGGGGTCCTACAATGAGCAGTTCTTC. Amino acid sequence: CASSKGLAGSYNEQFF.

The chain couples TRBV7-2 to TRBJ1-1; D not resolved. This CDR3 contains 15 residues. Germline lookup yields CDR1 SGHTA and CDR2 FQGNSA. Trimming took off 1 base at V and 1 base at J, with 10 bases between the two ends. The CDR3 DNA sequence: TGTGCCAGCAGCTTAGAGGGCAGACGGAACACTGAAGCTTTCTTT. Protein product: CASSLEGRRNTEAFF.

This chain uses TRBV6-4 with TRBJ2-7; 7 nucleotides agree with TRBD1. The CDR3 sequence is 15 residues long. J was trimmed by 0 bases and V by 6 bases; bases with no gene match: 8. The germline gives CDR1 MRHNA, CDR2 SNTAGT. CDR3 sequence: CASREGQDLSYEQYF. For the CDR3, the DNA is TGTGCCAGCAGAGAAGGACAGGATCTCTCCTACGAGCAGTACTTC.

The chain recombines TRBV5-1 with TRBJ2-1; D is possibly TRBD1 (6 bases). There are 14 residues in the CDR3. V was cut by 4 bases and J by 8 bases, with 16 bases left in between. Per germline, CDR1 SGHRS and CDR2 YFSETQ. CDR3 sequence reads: CASSRRDILDEQFF. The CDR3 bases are TGCGCCAGCAGCCGCCGGGACATTTTGGATGAGCAGTTCTTC.

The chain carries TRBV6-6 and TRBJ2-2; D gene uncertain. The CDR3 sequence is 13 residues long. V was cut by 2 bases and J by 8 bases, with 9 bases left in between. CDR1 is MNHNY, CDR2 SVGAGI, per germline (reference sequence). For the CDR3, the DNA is TGTGCCAGCAGTTACGGGGTCTCAGGGGAGCTGTTTTTT. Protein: CASSYGVSGELFF.

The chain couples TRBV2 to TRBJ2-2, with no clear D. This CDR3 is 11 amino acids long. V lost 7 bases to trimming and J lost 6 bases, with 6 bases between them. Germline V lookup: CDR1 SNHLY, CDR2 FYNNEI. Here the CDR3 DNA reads TGTGCCAGCAACTTTCCCGGGGAGCTGTTTTTT. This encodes CASNFPGELFF. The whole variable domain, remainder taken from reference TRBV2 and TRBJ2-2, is EPEVTQTPSHQVTQMGQEVILRCVPISNHLYFYWYRQILGQKVEFLVSFYNNEISEKSEIFDDQFSVERPDGSNFTLKIRSTKLEDSAMYFCASNFPGELFFGEGSRLTVL.

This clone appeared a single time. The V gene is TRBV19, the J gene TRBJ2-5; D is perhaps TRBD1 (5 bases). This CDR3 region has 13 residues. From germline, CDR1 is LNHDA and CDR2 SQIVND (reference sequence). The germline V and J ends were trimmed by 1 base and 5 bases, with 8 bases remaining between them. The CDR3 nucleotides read TGTGCCAGTAGTATAGCTGGGGCGGAGACCCAGTACTTC. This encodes CASSIAGAETQYF.

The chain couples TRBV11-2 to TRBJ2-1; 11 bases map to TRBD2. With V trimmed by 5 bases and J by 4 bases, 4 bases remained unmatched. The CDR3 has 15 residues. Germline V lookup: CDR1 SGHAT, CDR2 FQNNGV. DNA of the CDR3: TGTGCCAGCAGCCTGACTAGCGGGAAATACAATGAGCAGTTCTTC. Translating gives CASSLTSGKYNEQFF. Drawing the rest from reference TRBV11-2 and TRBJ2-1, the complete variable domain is EAGVAQSPRYKIIEKRQSVAFWCNPISGHATLYWYQQILGQGPKLLIQFQNNGVVDDSQLPKDRFSAERLKGVDSTLKIQPAKLEDSAVYLCASSLTSGKYNEQFFGPGTRLTVL.

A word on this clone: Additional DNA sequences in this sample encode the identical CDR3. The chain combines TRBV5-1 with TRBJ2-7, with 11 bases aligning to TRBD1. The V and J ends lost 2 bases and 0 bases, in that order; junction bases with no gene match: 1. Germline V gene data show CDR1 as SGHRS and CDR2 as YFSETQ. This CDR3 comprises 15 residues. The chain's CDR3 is CASSLGQGASYEQYF. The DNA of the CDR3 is TGCGCCAGCAGCTTAGGACAGGGGGCCTCCTACGAGCAGTACTTC.

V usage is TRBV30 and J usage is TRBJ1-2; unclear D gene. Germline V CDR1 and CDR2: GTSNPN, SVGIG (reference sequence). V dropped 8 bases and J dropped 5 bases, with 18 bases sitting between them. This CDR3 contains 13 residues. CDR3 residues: CAGTSSTGYGYTF. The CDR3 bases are TGTGCCGGAACCTCCTCGACGGGGTATGGCTACACCTTC.